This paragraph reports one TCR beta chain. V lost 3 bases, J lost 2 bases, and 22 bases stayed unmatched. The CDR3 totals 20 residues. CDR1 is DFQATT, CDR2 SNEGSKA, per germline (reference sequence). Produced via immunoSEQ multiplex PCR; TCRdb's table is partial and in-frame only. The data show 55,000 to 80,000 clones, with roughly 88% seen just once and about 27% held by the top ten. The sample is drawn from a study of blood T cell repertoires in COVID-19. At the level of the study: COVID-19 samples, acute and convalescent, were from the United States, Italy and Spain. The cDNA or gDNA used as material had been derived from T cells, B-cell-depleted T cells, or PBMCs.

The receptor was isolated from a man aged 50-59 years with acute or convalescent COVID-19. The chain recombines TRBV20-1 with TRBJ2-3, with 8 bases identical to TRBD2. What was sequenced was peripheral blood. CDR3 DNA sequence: TGCAGTGCTAGTTCGGCGTGGGCTAGCGGGTCCCGGGATTCCACAGATACGCAGTATTTT. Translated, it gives CSASSAWASGSRDSTDTQYF.